These T cell receptor beta chains were read from a single sample in a study of T cells in Graves' hyperthyroidism and ophthalmopathy. TCRdb recomputed calls from the multiplex PCR reads with MiXCR, one row per CDR3 protein. The table lists 300,000 to 450,000 distinct CDR3 sequences, roughly 14% of them singletons. Material for sequencing was blood. The receptors originated from a woman aged 25 to 39 with Graves' ophthalmopathy. Both conserved end residues are part of each CDR3. D genes are given only for firm matches. Rows may omit the clone size; those that give it use once, few, many or a size class.

CDR3 protein | CDR3 DNA | V gene | clone size | D gene | J gene
CASIGTSFRLGDTQYF | TGTGCCAGCATTGGGACTAGTTTTCGGTTGGGAGATACGCAGTATTTT | TRBV28 | many | TRBD2 | TRBJ2-3
CASSERLTGGTEAFF | TGTGCCAGCAGTGAACGCCTAACAGGGGGCACTGAAGCTTTCTTT | TRBV6-1 | many | TRBD1 | TRBJ1-1
CSALPDLGETQYF | TGCAGTGCCCTCCCCGACTTAGGGGAGACCCAGTACTTC | TRBV20-1 | many | . | TRBJ2-5
CASSPSNTGHEQYF | TGTGCCAGCAGCCCCTCAAACACAGGGCACGAGCAGTACTTC | TRBV6-2/TRBV6-3 | many | . | TRBJ2-7
CAWKVQGPGTYEQYF | TGTGCCTGGAAGGTACAGGGGCCGGGAACCTACGAGCAGTACTTC | TRBV30 | . | TRBD1 | TRBJ2-7
CASTLRTGGGTQYF | TGTGCCAGCACACTTAGGACAGGGGGAGGTACGCAGTATTTT | TRBV2 | . | TRBD1 | TRBJ2-3
CASTIGSGGAVGELFF | TGTGCCAGCACGATTGGAAGCGGGGGGGCCGTCGGGGAGCTGTTTTTT | TRBV13 | many | TRBD2 | TRBJ2-2
CATREDEQYF | TGTGCCACCCGGGAAGACGAGCAGTACTTC | TRBV28 | few | . | TRBJ2-7
CAWRTRQGMNTEAFF | TGTGCCTGGAGAACCCGACAGGGTATGAACACTGAAGCTTTCTTT | TRBV30 | many | TRBD1 | TRBJ1-1
CATSDRRDSHDGYTF | TGTGCCACCAGTGACCGCCGGGACAGTCACGATGGCTACACCTTC | TRBV24-1 | many | TRBD1 | TRBJ1-2